This T cell receptor beta chain was identified during a study of regulatory T cells in long-lasting Graves disease (dated by TCRdb to the early 2020s). Broadly, across the study: Antithyroid drugs had been taken for less than 3 months by newly diagnosed Graves' disease patients. A total of about 33 samples underwent TCR sequencing, from roughly 13 patients with persistent Graves' disease and roughly 20 patients with newly diagnosed Graves' disease. Patients with persistent Graves' disease were compared with patients with newly diagnosed Graves' disease using TCR sequencing and RNA sequencing of peripheral blood. The study took place in China and was registered as a clinical trial.

Receptor libraries were prepared by multiplex PCR. Sequenced using an Illumina HiSeq 4000. To build TCR beta libraries, CDR3 regions were amplified by Arm-PCR using iRepertoire HTBI primers. PCR products were gel purified before sequencing. The published analysis was carried out like this. A total of fewer than 65 TRBV and approximately 13 TRBJ segments were identified across samples and were used for gene usage analysis of CDR3 amino acid clonotypes. COPE and FqMerger were used to merge filtered high-quality paired reads into contigs. BLAST was used to align contigs to IMGT TRBV, TRBD and TRBJ reference genes, and CDR3 was defined according to IMGT. Clonotypes above 0.1% frequency were classified as highly expanded clones. Shannon entropy served as the measure of repertoire diversity, while the Gini coefficient captured V-J evenness. Clonotypes shared by more than one individual were considered public. TCRdb applied fastp at Q25 and MiXCR to the public reads, then kept only in-frame beta chains. Each record represents a unique CDR3 protein, reported with the most common genes and DNA among its rows. Here the V and J calls rest on TCRdb's processing, not on the authors' analysis. For this sample there are some 250,000 distinct CDR3 sequences; approximately 18% appear just once. The ten top clones hold 13% to 15% of the sample.

There are 14 amino acids in the CDR3, from cysteine to phenylalanine inclusive. Only the CDR3 part of the read is kept: 42 bases, read in frame from the first base. V has 6 bases trimmed and J has 4 bases trimmed; junction bases matching no gene number 3. The sample's time point, from its label and the paper: newly diagnosed GD, antithyroid drugs for less than 3 months. For both TCR sequencing and RNA sequencing, RNA was extracted from PBMCs using TRIzol. Graves' disease was diagnosed according to American Thyroid Association guidelines. Patients for the study were recruited at an endocrinology department in Xi'an, China. Each patient gave around 9 milliliters of peripheral blood, collected in an EDTA anticoagulant tube. Ficoll Paque Plus density gradient separation was used to isolate PBMCs, and no additional T cell sorting was done. An Agilent 2100 Bioanalyzer and agarose gel were used to check RNA quality, while a NanoDrop 2000 measured RNA concentration.

Results and caveats for the whole study, not just this receptor: As a limitation, the authors acknowledged that the small sample size may reduce accuracy. TRBV28, TRBJ1-2 and TRBJ2-5 were preferentially used in persistent disease, while TRBV20-1 and TRBJ2-1 were favored in newly diagnosed disease. Persistent Graves' disease patients showed lower TCR Shannon entropy and fewer highly expanded clones than newly diagnosed patients, suggesting clonal expansion. A larger number of public clonotypes was shared among persistent patients (around 3,000) than among newly diagnosed patients (approximately 1,000). Sequencing and analysis were restricted to the TCR beta chain. The study examined only peripheral blood because the primary lesion, thyroid tissue, could not be accessed.

Comment on this clonotype: Its recognized antigen is unknown. With a much larger clone just one base away, this may be a read error.

The sample was also linked to a second study, of T cells in Graves' hyperthyroidism and ophthalmopathy. Reported in the second study: A patient counted as having stable Graves' hyperthyroidism if no progression to ophthalmopathy occurred over 18 months of follow-up. Hyperthyroidism patients were newly diagnosed, with disease duration under 2 months, and aged 18 to 65 years. The study excluded patients with uncontrolled infections, other autoimmune diseases, pregnancy or lactation. Diagnoses relied on clinical symptoms, serum thyroxine and TRAb, thyroid ultrasound and orbital computed tomography. A first-round RT-PCR of the TCR CDR3 used the HTBI primer set with the Qiagen OneStep RT-PCR kit. Most expanded thyroid clonotypes (frequency above 0.001) were also found in blood, which suggests that blood repertoires may mirror thyroid immune responses. A model built on a 13 V-J signature distinguished ophthalmopathy from stable hyperthyroidism, reaching about 88% sensitivity and about 81% specificity in cross-validation and 80%/75% in testing. In validation, the model predicted progression to ophthalmopathy a median of about 5.9 months before onset, with about 70% sensitivity and around 76% specificity. TCR V-J signatures able to tell the groups apart were searched for in a discovery cohort of 95 or so patients, of whom roughly 42 had Graves' ophthalmopathy and 57 had stable Graves' hyperthyroidism. Prospective prediction of ophthalmopathy was tested in an independent validation cohort of approximately 19 hyperthyroidism patients and 15 to 17 patients who later progressed to ophthalmopathy. The approximately 100 discovery patients were randomly divided into training and test sets at a 7:3 ratio. The study also compared thyroid tissue and blood T-cell repertoires from about six Graves' hyperthyroidism patients. After sampling, hyperthyroidism patients received methimazole starting at 30 mg daily, and ophthalmopathy patients received high-dose intravenous methylprednisolone. A second multiplex PCR round built the libraries, followed by size selection and purification. Sequencing of the libraries was done on an Illumina HiSeq2000 using paired-end 100 bp reads. SOAPnuke was used to process the raw data, removing reads that contained adapters or uncalled bases, had a mean Phred below 15, or lacked an exact match to the constant primer or identifier. High-quality paired reads were merged with COPE v1.2.5, and unique nucleotide sequences were defined as clonotypes. MiTCR v1.1 was used to align clonotypes to the IMGT TRBV, TRBD and TRBJ reference segments. Only V-J combinations with frequency above 0.0001, covering about 99% of repertoires, were analysed. A TCS score was defined as the ratio of F50 (clonal expansion) to E x V (chaos), with BLOSUM62-based TCRdist applied between CDR3 peptides within each V-J. Welch's t-statistics and random forest reduced some 510 V-J features to roughly 13, which were used in a naive Bayes classifier (R e1071). Sample size was not statistically predetermined, and investigators were not blinded to group allocation. According to the paper, TCR Vbeta CDR3 sequencing was carried out on 135 peripheral blood samples, which came from about 45 ophthalmopathy, 75 or so hyperthyroidism and approximately 17 progressor patients.

Here the chain combines TRBV12-3 or TRBV12-4 and TRBJ1-1; 12 nucleotides in the junction match TRBD1. The source material was peripheral blood mononuclear cells (PBMCs), sampled at new diagnosis, from a patient treated with antithyroid drugs. This TCR came from a woman aged 25 to 39 with Graves disease. Donor details come from another sample of the same person, matched by shared clones. Here is the DNA: TGTGCCAGCAGGGGGACAGGGGGCATCACTGAAGCTTTCTTT. Its protein is CASRGTGGITEAFF.